Below are 30 T cell receptor beta chains sequenced from a single sample in a study of T cells expressing NK-cell markers. Reprocessing the 5' RACE reads, TCRdb reports a single entry for every CDR3 protein and omits DNA. In all, the sample yields a few hundred thousand distinct CDR3 sequences. The sample comprised blood T cells: a sorted CD56 or NKG2C T cell subset, CD4+ or CD8+ T cells, or bulk PBMC T cells (not recorded which). These receptors originate from a man between 18 and 29 years old in good health.

The gene calls are TRBV7-2 and TRBJ1-1; TCRdb indicates TRBD1, and absent DNA this call remains unverified. The CDR3 totals 15 residues. CDR1 is SGHTA, CDR2 FQGNSA, per germline. This chain's CDR3 is CASRRGQGSVTEAFF.

The chain couples TRBV7-2 to TRBJ1-5; the TRBD1 assignment by TCRdb is unverifiable without DNA. The germline CDR1 and CDR2 sequences are SGHTA and FQGNSA. The CDR3 sequence is 17 residues long. CDR3: CASSLYGGTNSNQPQHF.

The gene calls are TRBV20-1 and TRBJ2-1; the D call from TCRdb, TRBD2, cannot be confirmed without DNA. The CDR3 sequence is 15 residues long. Looked up from germline, CDR1 is DFQATT and CDR2 is SNEGSKA (reference sequence). The CDR3 region is CSATHPSGRAHEQFF.

This sequence joins TRBV20-1 and TRBJ2-1; the D call from TCRdb, TRBD1, cannot be confirmed without DNA. The CDR3 is 13 residues long. Germline loops: CDR1 DFQATT, CDR2 SNEGSKA (reference sequence). The CDR3 reads CSPAGDAGNEQFF.

The chain joins TRBV9 to TRBJ2-2; the TCRdb D gene call, TRBD1, has no DNA to confirm it. The CDR3 covers 14 residues. Germline V gene sequence: CDR1 SGDLS, CDR2 YYNGEE. CDR3: CASRAGTETGELFF.

J is TRBJ1-2 and V is TRBV20-1; the TCRdb call, TRBD1, lacks DNA for checking. This CDR3 spans 15 amino acids. Looked up from germline, CDR1 is DFQATT and CDR2 is SNEGSKA (reference sequence). CDR3 protein: CSARLDRGLNYGYTF.

This sequence joins TRBV20-1 and TRBJ1-2. Per the germline V gene, CDR1 is DFQATT and CDR2 is SNEGSKA (reference sequence). CDR3 size: 12 residues. The CDR3 region is CSARVVMEGYTF.

The rearrangement joins TRBV5-4 to TRBJ2-1; the D gene TCRdb calls, TRBD2, cannot be checked with no DNA. The CDR3 consists of 15 residues. Germline V lookup: CDR1 SGHNT, CDR2 YYREEE (reference sequence). CDR3 region: CASSLPSLGSDEQFF.

The chain recombines TRBV20-1 with TRBJ2-3; TCRdb proposes TRBD1, but this gene call is untestable without DNA. CDR1 is DFQATT and CDR2 is SNEGSKA in the germline V gene (reference sequence). The CDR3 runs to 16 residues. This CDR3 is CSARHPLGLSTDTQYF.

The CDR3 region is CSARAPGQGSGSPYNEQFF. This rearrangement joins TRBV20-1 to TRBJ2-1; the TCRdb D gene call, TRBD1, has no DNA to confirm it. Germline loops: CDR1 DFQATT, CDR2 SNEGSKA (reference sequence). This CDR3 is built from 19 residues.

The chain links TRBV12-3 or TRBV12-4 to TRBJ2-3; TCRdb picks TRBD1, but there is no DNA to check that call. The CDR3 runs 16 residues. The CDR3 loop reads CASRVSGTGSTDTQYF.

The chain uses TRBV7-9 and TRBJ1-2; checking the TCRdb D call of TRBD1 is not possible without DNA. Germline values: CDR1 SEHNR, CDR2 FQNEAQ (reference sequence). The CDR3 is 15 residues long. The chain's CDR3 is CASSSASGQNYGYTF. The whole variable domain, remainder taken from reference TRBV7-9 and TRBJ1-2, is DTGVSQNPRHKITKRGQNVTFRCDPISEHNRLYWYRQTLGQGPEFLTYFQNEAQLEKSRLLSDRFSAERPKGSFSTLEIQRTEQGDSAMYLCASSSASGQNYGYTFGSGTRLTVV.

The chain links TRBV6-5 to TRBJ2-5; TCRdb's D gene call, TRBD2, goes unchecked for lack of DNA. The CDR3 is made up of 15 amino acids. The germline V gene encodes CDR1 MNHEY and CDR2 SVGAGI. The CDR3 sequence is CASSSESGRQETQYF.

The chain employs TRBV10-3 and TRBJ2-1; the D gene TCRdb calls, TRBD1, cannot be checked with no DNA. Germline assignment: CDR1 ENHRY and CDR2 SYGVKD. The CDR3 is 15 amino acids. The CDR3 is CAIRTTGASYNEQFF.

The V gene is TRBV5-4, the J gene TRBJ2-1; TCRdb designates TRBD1, a call that cannot be tested without DNA. The germline CDR1 and CDR2 sequences are SGHNT and YYREEE (reference sequence). The CDR3 is 14 residues long. This CDR3 reads CASSNRQGLSEQFF.

The chain combines TRBV18 with TRBJ1-1. Germline V gene sequence: CDR1 KGHSH, CDR2 LQKENI. CDR3 length: 12 residues. The CDR3 is CASSSMRTEAFF. Looking up the rest from reference TRBV18 and TRBJ1-1 gives the full variable domain: NAGVMQNPRHLVRRRGQEARLRCSPMKGHSHVYWYRQLPEEGLKFMVYLQKENIIDESGMPKERFSAEFPKEGPSILRIQQVVRGDSAAYFCASSSMRTEAFFGQGTRLTVV.

The J gene is TRBJ2-1, the V gene TRBV3-1; TCRdb picks TRBD1, but there is no DNA to check that call. CDR1 is LGHDT, CDR2 YNNKEL, per germline (reference sequence). CDR3 size: 17 residues. CDR3 residues: CATSNPLEDFSYNEQFF.

CDR3: CASSEAYHGGYGYTF. This chain uses TRBV6-1 with TRBJ1-2. The CDR3 covers 15 residues. Germline values: CDR1 MNHNS, CDR2 SASEGT.

The genes are TRBV18 and TRBJ2-7; TCRdb's D gene call, TRBD2, goes unchecked for lack of DNA. Germline V gene sequence: CDR1 KGHSH, CDR2 LQKENI. This CDR3 region has 16 residues. The CDR3 is CASLKLAGGTPYEQYF.

V and J are TRBV7-2 and TRBJ2-1; no DNA is available, so the TRBD2 call from TCRdb remains unchecked. Germline CDR1 is SGHTA and CDR2 is FQGNSA. The CDR3 is 15 residues long. CDR3 protein: CASSTQAARIDEQFF.

V is TRBV12-3 or TRBV12-4 and J is TRBJ2-2; TCRdb's D gene call, TRBD1, goes unchecked for lack of DNA. The length of the CDR3 is 15 residues. CDR3 amino acids: CASSGDSLNTGELFF.

The chain uses TRBV5-1 and TRBJ2-5; TCRdb gives TRBD2 as the D gene, but with no DNA this cannot be confirmed. The CDR3 spans 16 residues. The germline V gene encodes CDR1 SGHRS and CDR2 YFSETQ. The CDR3 here is CASSPNDIAGGETQYF.

The chain employs TRBV29-1 and TRBJ1-4. Per the germline V gene, CDR1 is SQVTM and CDR2 is ANQGSEA. This CDR3 is 14 amino acids long. This chain's CDR3 is CSVARDATNEKLFF.

The chain couples TRBV20-1 to TRBJ2-7; the TCRdb D gene call, TRBD2, has no DNA to confirm it. From germline, CDR1 is DFQATT and CDR2 SNEGSKA (reference sequence). CDR3 length: 14 residues. The CDR3 sequence is CSAPGRPLPYEQYF.

The chain joins TRBV5-5 to TRBJ2-1; TCRdb names TRBD1, which stays unverified in the absence of DNA. The germline gives CDR1 SGHKS, CDR2 YYEKEE (reference sequence). This CDR3 is 15 amino acids long. The CDR3 reads CASSPSRDRADEQFF.

The J gene is TRBJ2-1, the V gene TRBV3-1. The CDR3 is 13 amino acids. CDR1 is LGHDT, CDR2 YNNKEL, per germline (reference sequence). This chain's CDR3 is CASSQDGVHEQFF.

This sequence joins TRBV10-1 and TRBJ1-5; TCRdb proposes TRBD1, but this gene call is untestable without DNA. The germline CDR1 and CDR2 sequences are WNHNN and SYGVQD (reference sequence). There are 14 residues in the CDR3. The CDR3 region is CASSKGGPNQPQHF.

The J gene is TRBJ2-5, the V gene TRBV27; as DNA is missing, the TRBD2 call by TCRdb cannot be tested. CDR3 length equals 16 residues. Germline CDR1 is MNHEY and CDR2 is SMNVEV (reference sequence). The CDR3 reads CASSLRAGAGQETQYF.

The chain combines TRBV20-1 with TRBJ1-1. The CDR3 contains 12 residues. Germline CDR1 DFQATT, CDR2 SNEGSKA (reference sequence). The CDR3 is CSARREAAEAFF.

This rearrangement joins TRBV29-1 to TRBJ2-2; the D call from TCRdb, TRBD1, cannot be confirmed without DNA. The CDR3 is made up of 12 amino acids. The V gene's germline CDR1 is SQVTM and CDR2 ANQGSEA. The CDR3 loop reads CSAGQGTGELFF.